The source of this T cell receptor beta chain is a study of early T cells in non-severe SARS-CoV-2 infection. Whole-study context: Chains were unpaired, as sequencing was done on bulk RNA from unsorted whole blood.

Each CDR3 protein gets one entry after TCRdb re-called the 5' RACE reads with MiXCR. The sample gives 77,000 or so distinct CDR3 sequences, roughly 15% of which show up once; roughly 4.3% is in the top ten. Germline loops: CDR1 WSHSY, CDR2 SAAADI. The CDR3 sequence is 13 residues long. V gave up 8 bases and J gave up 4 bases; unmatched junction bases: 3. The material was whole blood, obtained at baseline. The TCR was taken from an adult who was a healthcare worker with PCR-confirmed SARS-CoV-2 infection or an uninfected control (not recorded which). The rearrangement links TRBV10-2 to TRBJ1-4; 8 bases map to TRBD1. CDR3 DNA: TGCGCCAGCGGGGGACAGGTTAATGAAAAACTGTTTTTT. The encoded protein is CASGGQVNEKLFF.